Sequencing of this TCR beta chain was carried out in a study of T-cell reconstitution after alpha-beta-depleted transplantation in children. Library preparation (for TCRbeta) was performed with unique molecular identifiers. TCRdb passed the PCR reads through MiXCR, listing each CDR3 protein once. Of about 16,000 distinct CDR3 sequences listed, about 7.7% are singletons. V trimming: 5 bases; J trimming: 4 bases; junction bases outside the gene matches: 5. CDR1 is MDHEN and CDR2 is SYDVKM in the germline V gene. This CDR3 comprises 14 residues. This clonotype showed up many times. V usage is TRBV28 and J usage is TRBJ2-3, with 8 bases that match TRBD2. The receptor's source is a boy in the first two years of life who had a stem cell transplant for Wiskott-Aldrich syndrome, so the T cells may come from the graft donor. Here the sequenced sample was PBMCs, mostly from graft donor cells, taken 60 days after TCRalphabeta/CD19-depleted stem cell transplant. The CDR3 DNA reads TGTGCCAGCAGTGGAAGCGGGAGCTCAGATACGCAGTATTTT. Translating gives CASSGSGSSDTQYF.